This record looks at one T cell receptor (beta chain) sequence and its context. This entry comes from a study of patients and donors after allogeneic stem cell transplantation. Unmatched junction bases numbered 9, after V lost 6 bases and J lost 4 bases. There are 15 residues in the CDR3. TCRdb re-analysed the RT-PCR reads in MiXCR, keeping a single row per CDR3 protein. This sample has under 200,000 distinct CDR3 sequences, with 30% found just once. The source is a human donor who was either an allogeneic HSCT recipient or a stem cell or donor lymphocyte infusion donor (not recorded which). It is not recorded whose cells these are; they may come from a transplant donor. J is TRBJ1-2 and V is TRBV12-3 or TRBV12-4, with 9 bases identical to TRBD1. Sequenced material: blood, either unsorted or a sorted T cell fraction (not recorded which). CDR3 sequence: CASRPPGQGFYGYTF. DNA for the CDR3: TGTGCCAGCAGGCCACCGGGACAGGGATTCTATGGCTACACCTTC.